This TCR beta chain appears in the sequencing data of a study of CD8 T cells in ankylosing spondylitis. General study results and limits: The study identified a TCR beta motif of under ten highly homologous variants that appeared characteristic of ankylosing spondylitis blood. Reported data indicate significant enrichment of disease-linked clones within matched ankylosing spondylitis synovial fluid.

Germline trimming cut 3 bases from V and 1 base from J; bases unmatched to any gene: 3. The CDR3 sequence is 15 residues long. Looked up from germline, CDR1 is SEHNR and CDR2 is FQNEAQ (reference sequence). TCRdb recomputed calls from the 5' RACE reads with MiXCR, one row per CDR3 protein. The table has hundreds of thousands of distinct CDR3 sequences, about 13% seen once. Comment on this clonotype: The antigen is undetermined.

What was sequenced was blood, either unsorted or a sorted T cell fraction (not recorded which). This receptor was taken from a male donor with ankylosing spondylitis. The J gene is TRBJ2-1, the V gene TRBV7-9, with TRBD2 identical over 7 bases. This CDR3 is CASSLPAGSYNEQFF. CDR3 DNA: TGTGCCAGCAGCTTGCCAGCGGGGTCCTACAATGAGCAGTTCTTC. Based on the CDR3 plus reference TRBV7-9 and TRBJ2-1, the full variable domain is DTGVSQNPRHKITKRGQNVTFRCDPISEHNRLYWYRQTLGQGPEFLTYFQNEAQLEKSRLLSDRFSAERPKGSFSTLEIQRTEQGDSAMYLCASSLPAGSYNEQFFGPGTRLTVL.